The clone carrying this T cell receptor (beta chain) was counted many times. Antigen unknown. The CDR3 end shows no conserved phenylalanine or tryptophan, and so a read error is likely. It is unclear where the CDR3 begins or ends on the DNA, so no DNA is shown, and the CDR3 is as TCRdb lists it. This sample is drawn from a study of early T cells in non-severe SARS-CoV-2 infection. Study-wide background: Unsorted whole-blood RNA was sequenced in bulk, leaving chains unpaired.

Study-wide results and limits: Anti-spike CD8 responses were favored in VDJdb matching, and private and CD4 specificities were missed.

Germline values: CDR1 SNHLY, CDR2 FYNNEI. Termini included, the CDR3 measures 13 amino acids. The protocol attached unique molecular identifiers to individual cDNA molecules. Using its own MiXCR run on the 5' RACE reads, TCRdb lists one record per CDR3 protein. The profile covers around 93,000 distinct CDR3 sequences, with about 12% appearing a single time and 3.5% to 5% taken by the ten largest. The chain has TRBV2 and TRBJ2-7; TRBD1, the D gene given by the table, was not confirmed from the DNA. The source of this sequence is an adult who was a healthcare worker with PCR-confirmed SARS-CoV-2 infection or an uninfected control (not recorded which). The starting material was whole blood, obtained at baseline. The CDR3 spells CASRPAVGTIFIS.